Below are 13 T cell receptor beta chains sequenced from a single sample in a study of CD8 T cells in Susac syndrome. RNA was extracted with the RNeasy kit, and a quantity of about 0.45 to 1 ug was reverse transcribed using random hexamers. TCRdb independently ran MiXCR on the immunoSEQ multiplex PCR reads; one entry per CDR3 protein. The sample holds about 210,000 distinct CDR3 sequences, 95% seen once. The sequenced material came from CD4+ T cells from PBMCs. The source is a human donor in good health.

The genes are TRBV29-1 and TRBJ2-1; D unresolved. The CDR3 is 15 residues long. The germline V gene encodes CDR1 SQVTM and CDR2 ANQGSEA. Between the trimmed V and J ends, which lost 7 bases and 8 bases, there was a span of 24 bases. The CDR3: CSALLPLVPRDEQFF. In DNA, the CDR3 is TGCAGCGCCCTCCTTCCCCTAGTTCCCCGTGATGAGCAGTTCTTC.

The chain combines TRBV7-9 with TRBJ2-7, with a weak D call TRBD1 (6 bases). The germline V gene has CDR1 SEHNR and CDR2 FQNEAQ (reference sequence). The CDR3 has 13 residues. Trimming took 4 bases from V and 4 from J, leaving 11 bases between them. CDR3 coding DNA: TGTGCCAGCAGCTCAGGGGCGGTGTACGAGCAGTACGTC. As protein: CASSSGAVYEQYV.

The chain combines TRBV5-6 with TRBJ1-5, with a tentative D call TRBD1 (5 bases). In germline, CDR1 is SGHDT, CDR2 YYEEEE. The CDR3 loop spans 13 amino acids. V lost 0 bases, J lost 4 bases, and 5 bases lay in between. CDR3 nucleotides: TGTGCCAGCAGCTTGGGACAGAATCAGCCCCAGCATTTT. The encoded protein is CASSLGQNQPQHF.

The chain is built from TRBV6-2 or TRBV6-3 and TRBJ2-1, with D perhaps TRBD2 (6 bases). CDR1 MNHEY and CDR2 SVGEGT come from the germline V gene. There are 14 residues in the CDR3. V shed 7 bases and J shed 5 bases, with 15 bases lying between them. The DNA of the CDR3 is TGTGCCAGCACCGTAATGGGGAGGCACAATGAGCAGTTCTTC. Translated: CASTVMGRHNEQFF.

The rearrangement uses TRBV29-1 and TRBJ1-1; unclear D gene. CDR3 length equals 12 residues. The V end was cut by 4 bases, the J end by 1 base, with 7 bases between. Germline CDR1 and CDR2: SQVTM and ANQGSEA. Here the CDR3 DNA reads TGCAGCGTTGCTACATGGAACACTGAAGCTTTCTTT. Amino acid sequence: CSVATWNTEAFF.

The chain links TRBV29-1 to TRBJ2-5; D gene uncertain. Germline V CDR1 and CDR2: SQVTM, ANQGSEA. Between the trimmed V and J ends, which lost 3 bases and 5 bases, there was a span of 10 bases. This CDR3 has 12 residues. Here the CDR3 reads CSVDNDSETQYF. The CDR3 nucleotides read TGCAGCGTTGATAACGACTCGGAGACCCAGTACTTC.

The V call is TRBV9, the J call TRBJ1-1; 11 bases line up with TRBD1. Losses at the gene ends were 4 bases for V and 6 bases for J; bases not matched to a gene: 5. Germline CDR1 reads SGDLS; CDR2 reads YYNGEE. The CDR3 totals 14 residues. Here the CDR3 DNA reads TGTGCCAGCAGCCCCCGGGACAGGGGGGCTGAAGCTTTCTTT. It yields the protein CASSPRDRGAEAFF.

The CDR3 here is CASSPRGRGAYEQYF. CDR3 nucleotides: TGTGCCAGCAGCCCCCGCGGGCGGGGGGCCTACGAGCAGTACTTC. The J gene is TRBJ2-7, the V gene TRBV3-1, with 8 bases that match TRBD2. Trimming cost V 4 bases and J 2 bases; bases outside gene matches: 7. In germline, CDR1 is LGHDT, CDR2 YNNKEL (reference sequence). CDR3 length equals 15 residues.

CDR3 sequence reads: CASSNRGHQPQHF. CDR3 coding DNA: TGTGCCAGCAGTAACAGGGGGCACCAGCCCCAGCATTTT. The J gene is TRBJ1-5, the V gene TRBV27; 9 bases map to TRBD1. CDR3 size: 13 residues. In germline, CDR1 is MNHEY, CDR2 SMNVEV (reference sequence). Trimming at V came to 5 bases and at J to 7 bases, leaving 3 bases not matched to a gene.

The chain links TRBV10-3 to TRBJ2-7; 10 nucleotides match TRBD2. The CDR3 consists of 13 residues. J gave up 4 bases and V 8 bases, and 5 bases lay outside the gene matches. CDR1 is ENHRY and CDR2 is SYGVKD in the germline V gene. The CDR3 loop is CAIASSGGYEQYF. The CDR3 bases are TGTGCCATCGCCTCTAGCGGGGGATACGAGCAGTACTTC.

The V call is TRBV29-1, the J call TRBJ1-1; the D gene is possibly TRBD1 (5 bases). V was pared by 6 bases and J by 2 bases, with 16 bases between. CDR3 length: 14 residues. Germline CDR1 SQVTM, CDR2 ANQGSEA. The CDR3 loop reads CSVLEGQYNTEAFF. CDR3 DNA: TGCAGCGTCCTCGAAGGACAATACAACACTGAAGCTTTCTTT.

The CDR3 DNA is TGTGCCAGCAGCGTAGATTCTGGAGGGAGGACTGAAGCTTTCTTT. Amino acids: CASSVDSGGRTEAFF. V is TRBV9 and J is TRBJ1-1; no firm D call. Per germline, CDR1 SGDLS and CDR2 YYNGEE. Trimming removed 0 bases at V and 5 bases at J, with 14 bases between. CDR3 length equals 15 residues.

The chain employs TRBV4-1 and TRBJ1-1; perhaps TRBD1 as D (5 bases). CDR3 length: 15 residues. V lost 0 bases and J 6 bases, leaving 14 bases between the germline ends. Germline CDR1 is MGHRA and CDR2 is YSYEKL. The CDR3 coding sequence is TGCGCCAGCAGCCAAGATGGACGGGGCGCGGCTGAAGCTTTCTTT. This translates into CASSQDGRGAAEAFF.